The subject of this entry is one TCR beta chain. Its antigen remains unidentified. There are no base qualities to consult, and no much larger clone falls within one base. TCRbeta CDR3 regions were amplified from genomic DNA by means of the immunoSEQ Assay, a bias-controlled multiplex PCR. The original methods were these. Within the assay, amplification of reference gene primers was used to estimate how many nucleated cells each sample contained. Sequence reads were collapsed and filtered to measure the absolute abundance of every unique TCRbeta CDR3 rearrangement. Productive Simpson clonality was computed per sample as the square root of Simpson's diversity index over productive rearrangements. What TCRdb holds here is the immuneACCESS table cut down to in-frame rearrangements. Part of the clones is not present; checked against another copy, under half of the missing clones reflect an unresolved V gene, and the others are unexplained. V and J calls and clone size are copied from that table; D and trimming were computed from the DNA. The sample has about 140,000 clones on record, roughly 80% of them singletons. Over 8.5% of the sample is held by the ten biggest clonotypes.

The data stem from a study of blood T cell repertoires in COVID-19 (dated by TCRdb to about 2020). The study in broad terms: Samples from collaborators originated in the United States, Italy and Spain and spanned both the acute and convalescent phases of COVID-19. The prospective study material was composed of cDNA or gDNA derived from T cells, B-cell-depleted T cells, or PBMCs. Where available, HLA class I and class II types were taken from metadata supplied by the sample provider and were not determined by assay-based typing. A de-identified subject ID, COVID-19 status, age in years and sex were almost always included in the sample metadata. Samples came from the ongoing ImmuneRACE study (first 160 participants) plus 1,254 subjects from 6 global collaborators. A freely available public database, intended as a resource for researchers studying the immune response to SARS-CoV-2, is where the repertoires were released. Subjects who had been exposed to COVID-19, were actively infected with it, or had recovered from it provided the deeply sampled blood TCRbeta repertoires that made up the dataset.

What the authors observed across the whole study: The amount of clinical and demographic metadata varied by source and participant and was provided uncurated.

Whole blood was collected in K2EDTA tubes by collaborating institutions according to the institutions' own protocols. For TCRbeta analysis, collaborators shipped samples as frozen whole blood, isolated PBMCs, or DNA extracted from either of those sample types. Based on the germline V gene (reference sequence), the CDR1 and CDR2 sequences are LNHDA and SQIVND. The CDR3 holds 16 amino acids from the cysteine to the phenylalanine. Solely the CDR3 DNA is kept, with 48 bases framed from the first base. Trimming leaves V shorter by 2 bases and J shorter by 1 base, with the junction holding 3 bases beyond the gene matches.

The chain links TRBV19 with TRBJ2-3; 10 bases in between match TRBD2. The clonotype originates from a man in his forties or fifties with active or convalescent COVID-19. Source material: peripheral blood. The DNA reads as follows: TGTGCCAGTAGTATACCTAGCGGGAGTGGCACAGATACGCAGTATTTT. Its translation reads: CASSIPSGSGTDTQYF.